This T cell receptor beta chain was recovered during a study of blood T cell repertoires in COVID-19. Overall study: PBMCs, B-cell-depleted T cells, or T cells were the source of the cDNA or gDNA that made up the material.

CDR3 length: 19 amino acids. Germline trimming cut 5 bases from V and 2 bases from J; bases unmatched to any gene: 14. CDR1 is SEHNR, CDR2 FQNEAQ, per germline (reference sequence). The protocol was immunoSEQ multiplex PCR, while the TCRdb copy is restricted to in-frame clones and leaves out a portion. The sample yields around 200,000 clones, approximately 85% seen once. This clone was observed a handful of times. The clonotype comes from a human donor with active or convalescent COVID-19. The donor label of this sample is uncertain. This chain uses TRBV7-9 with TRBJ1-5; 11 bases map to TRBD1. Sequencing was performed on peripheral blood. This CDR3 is CASSHVRTGGPGGNQPQHF. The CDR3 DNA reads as TGTGCCAGCAGCCACGTTCGGACAGGGGGCCCCGGGGGCAATCAGCCCCAGCATTTT.